The 9 T cell receptor beta chains in this list originate from one sample, sequenced in a study of cytomegalovirus exposure and HLA in healthy donors. It was with 60 Vbeta and 13 Jbeta primers that the PCR ran. Sequenced by immunoSEQ multiplex PCR; TCRdb stores in-frame clones only, minus some. The table records 99,000 or so clones, around 80% of them present only once. Sequences were obtained from PBMCs. The receptor set was obtained from a man in his forties in good health and CMV-seropositive.

The chain has TRBV4-1 and TRBJ2-5; D is possibly TRBD2 (5 bases). This CDR3 comprises 13 residues. V was shortened by 1 base and J by 11 bases, with 14 bases between the two germline ends. The germline V gene encodes CDR1 MGHRA and CDR2 YSYEKL. The CDR3 nucleotides read TGCGCCAGCAGCCAAGTTGGGGTGGGAGAGCAGTACTTC. Translated, it gives CASSQVGVGEQYF.

The CDR3 sequence is CAWSPGGYTEAFF. DNA of the CDR3: TGTGCCTGGAGCCCGGGGGGCTACACTGAAGCTTTCTTT. The rearrangement joins TRBV30 to TRBJ1-1; possible D gene TRBD1, 6 bases. Between the trimmed V and J ends, which lost 3 bases and 3 bases, there was a span of 11 bases. This CDR3 region has 13 residues. In germline, CDR1 is GTSNPN, CDR2 SVGIG (reference sequence). The full variable domain, completed using reference TRBV30 and TRBJ1-1, is SQTIHQWPATLVQPVGSPLSLECTVEGTSNPNLYWYRQAAGRGLQLLFYSVGIGQISSEVPQNLSASRPQDRQFILSSKKLLLSDSGFYLCAWSPGGYTEAFFGQGTRLTVV.

This chain joins TRBV7-2 and TRBJ2-2, with D possibly TRBD1 on 5 matching bases. V gave up 0 bases and J gave up 4 bases, with 9 bases separating them. This CDR3 contains 15 residues. Germline-derived CDR1 and CDR2 are SGHTA and FQGNSA. CDR3 region: CASSLAREVTGELFF. CDR3 nucleotides: TGTGCCAGCAGCTTAGCCAGGGAAGTCACCGGGGAGCTGTTTTTT. Drawing the rest from reference TRBV7-2 and TRBJ2-2, the complete variable domain is GAGVSQSPSNKVTEKGKDVELRCDPISGHTALYWYRQSLGQGLEFLIYFQGNSAPDKSGLPSDRFSAERTGGSVSTLTIQRTQQEDSAVYLCASSLAREVTGELFFGEGSRLTVL.

The chain has TRBV10-3 and TRBJ1-1, with D perhaps matching TRBD1 (5 bases). Between the trimmed V and J ends, which lost 3 bases and 7 bases, there was a span of 9 bases. Germline V gives CDR1 ENHRY, CDR2 SYGVKD. This CDR3 comprises 12 residues. The CDR3 DNA reads as TGTGCCATCAGTGATCGGGGGTTTGAAGCTTTCTTT. It is translated as CAISDRGFEAFF.

The chain uses TRBV30 and TRBJ1-1, with D possibly TRBD1 on 6 matching bases. This CDR3 has 12 amino acids. V lost 8 bases and J 1 base, leaving 11 bases between the germline ends. Germline CDR1 reads GTSNPN; CDR2 reads SVGIG (reference sequence). DNA for the CDR3: TGTGCCCAGGGGCCTACGAACACTGAAGCTTTCTTT. Its translation is CAQGPTNTEAFF.

The count of this clone is one. CDR3 region: CASSLRGTGYTGELFF. CDR3 DNA sequence: TGTGCCAGCAGTTTACGAGGGACAGGTTACACCGGGGAGCTGTTTTTT. The chain is built from TRBV27 and TRBJ2-2; TRBD1 matches at 8 bases. V was clipped by 2 bases and J by 3 bases; unmatched bases: 5. Germline V gene sequence: CDR1 MNHEY, CDR2 SMNVEV (reference sequence). The CDR3 has 16 amino acids.

The chain has TRBV5-4 and TRBJ2-5; 9 bases agree with TRBD2. V gave up 0 bases and J gave up 3 bases; unmatched junction bases: 9. CDR3 length: 17 residues. Per the germline V gene, CDR1 is SGHNT and CDR2 is YYREEE (reference sequence). This CDR3 is CASSLGLAGISEETQYF. The CDR3 DNA reads as TGTGCCAGCAGCTTGGGGCTAGCGGGGATTTCGGAAGAGACCCAGTACTTC. Full variable domain (missing parts from reference TRBV5-4 and TRBJ2-5): ETGVTQSPTHLIKTRGQQVTLRCSSQSGHNTVSWYQQALGQGPQFIFQYYREEENGRGNFPPRFSGLQFPNYSSELNVNALELDDSALYLCASSLGLAGISEETQYFGPGTRLLVL.

V is TRBV9 and J is TRBJ2-7, with 10 bases identical to TRBD2. The CDR3 has 15 residues. V was clipped by 0 bases and J by 5 bases; unmatched bases: 5. CDR1 and CDR2 (germline): SGDLS, YYNGEE. CDR3 DNA sequence: TGTGCCAGCAGCGTAGGAAGCGGGAGGGCCGACGAGCAGTACTTC. Amino acid sequence: CASSVGSGRADEQYF.

This clone was picked up a small number of times. The chain joins TRBV2 to TRBJ2-1, with D tentatively TRBD2 (6 bases). Trimming removed 4 bases from V and 3 bases from J, with 13 bases in between. Germline CDR1 reads SNHLY; CDR2 reads FYNNEI. This CDR3 has 15 residues. CDR3 coding DNA: TGTGCCAGCAGTGGGTGGGGAGGAGGCTACAATGAGCAGTTCTTC. Amino acids: CASSGWGGGYNEQFF.